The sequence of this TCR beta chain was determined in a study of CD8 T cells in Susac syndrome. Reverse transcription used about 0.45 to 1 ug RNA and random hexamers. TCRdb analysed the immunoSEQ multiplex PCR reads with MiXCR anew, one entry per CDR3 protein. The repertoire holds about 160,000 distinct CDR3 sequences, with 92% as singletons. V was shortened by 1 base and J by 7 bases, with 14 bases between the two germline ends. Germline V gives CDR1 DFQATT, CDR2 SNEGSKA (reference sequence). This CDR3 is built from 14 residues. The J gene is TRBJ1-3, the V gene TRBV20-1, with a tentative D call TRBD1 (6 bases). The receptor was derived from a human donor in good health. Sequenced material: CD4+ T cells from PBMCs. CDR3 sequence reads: CSARAAQGINTIYF. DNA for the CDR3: TGCAGTGCTAGAGCCGCACAGGGAATCAACACCATATATTTT.